Below are 4 T cell receptor beta chains sequenced from a single sample in a study of blood T cell repertoires in COVID-19. The protocol was immunoSEQ multiplex PCR, while the TCRdb copy is restricted to in-frame clones and leaves out a portion. The table shows nearly 50,000 clones, with around 84% occurring only once. Sequencing was performed on peripheral blood. These receptors originate from a woman aged 80 or over with COVID-19, enrolled during active disease.

This chain's CDR3 is CASSEDSTTNEKLFF. CDR3 bases: TGTGCCAGCAGTGAAGATTCTACAACTAATGAAAAACTGTTTTTT. This chain links TRBV6-1 with TRBJ1-4; no clear D. V was cut by 1 base and J by 0 bases, with 6 bases left in between. CDR1 and CDR2 (germline): MNHNS, SASEGT. The CDR3 consists of 15 residues.

This clone was found once. The rearrangement uses TRBV5-1 and TRBJ1-1; D is ambiguous. The germline CDR1 and CDR2 sequences are SGHRS and YFSETQ. CDR3 length: 15 residues. The V gene lost 2 bases and the J gene lost 1 base, with 12 bases spanning the gap. CDR3 DNA sequence: TGCGCCAGCAGCTTTTTTTCAAACTCGAACACTGAAGCTTTCTTT. Residues: CASSFFSNSNTEAFF.

The CDR3 coding sequence is TGTGCCAGTAGTATAGGACGGCGAGGTGGCAATCAGCCCCAGCATTTT. It codes for CASSIGRRGGNQPQHF. J is TRBJ1-5 and V is TRBV19; the D is unclear. From germline, CDR1 is LNHDA and CDR2 SQIVND (reference sequence). Trimming stripped 1 base from V and 2 bases from J, with 12 bases between. The CDR3 is 16 amino acids. The full variable domain, its missing parts supplied by reference TRBV19 and TRBJ1-5, is DGGITQSPKYLFRKEGQNVTLSCEQNLNHDAMYWYRQDPGQGLRLIYYSQIVNDFQKGDIAEGYSVSREKKESFPLTVTSAQKNPTAFYLCASSIGRRGGNQPQHFGDGTRLSIL.

This sequence joins TRBV7-6 and TRBJ1-1; 8 positions agree with TRBD1. V was clipped by 2 bases and J by 0 bases; unmatched bases: 5. CDR1 is SGHVS, CDR2 FNYEAQ, per germline. This CDR3 comprises 16 residues. CDR3 in DNA: TGTGCCAGCAGCTTAATGGCGACAGGGGTGAACACTGAAGCTTTCTTT. It codes for CASSLMATGVNTEAFF.